This T cell receptor (beta chain) originates from a study of cytomegalovirus exposure and HLA in healthy donors. The overall study: Samples from HLA-typed donors yielded about 85 million unique TCRs in an early data release.

V trimming: 5 bases; J trimming: 3 bases; junction bases outside the gene matches: 7. Per germline, CDR1 MNHNY and CDR2 SVGAGI (reference sequence). The CDR3 is 16 residues long. Vbeta (60) and Jbeta (13) primers were used in the PCR. Assay: immunoSEQ multiplex PCR; the TCRdb copy retains only in-frame clones and omits some. The repertoire includes about 81,000 clones, 75% to 85% of them detected once, and around 3% sits in the top ten. What was sequenced was PBMCs. This receptor was taken from a man aged 45 to 65 in good health and CMV-seropositive. The chain combines TRBV6-6 with TRBJ1-4; 9 bases match TRBD1. The CDR3, as DNA: TGTGCCAGCAGTAAACTCCGGGACAGGGCTAATGAAAAACTGTTTTTT. Its translation is CASSKLRDRANEKLFF.